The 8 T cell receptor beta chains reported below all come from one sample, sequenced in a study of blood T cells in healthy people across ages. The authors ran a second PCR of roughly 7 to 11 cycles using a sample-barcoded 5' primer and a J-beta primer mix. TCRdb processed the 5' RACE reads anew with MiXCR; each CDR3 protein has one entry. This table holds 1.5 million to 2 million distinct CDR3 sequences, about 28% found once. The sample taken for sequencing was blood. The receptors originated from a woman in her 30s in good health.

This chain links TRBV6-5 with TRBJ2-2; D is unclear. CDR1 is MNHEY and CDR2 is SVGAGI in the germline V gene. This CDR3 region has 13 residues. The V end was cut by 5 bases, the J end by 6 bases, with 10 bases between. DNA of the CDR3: TGTGCCAGCAGTCGGATTGGGGCCGGGGAGCTGTTTTTT. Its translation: CASSRIGAGELFF.

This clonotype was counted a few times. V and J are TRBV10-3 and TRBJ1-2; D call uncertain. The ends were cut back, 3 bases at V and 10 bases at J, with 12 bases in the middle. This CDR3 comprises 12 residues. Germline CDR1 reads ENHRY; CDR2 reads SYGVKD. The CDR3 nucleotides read TGTGCCATCAGTGACTCGAGGGCGGACTACACCTTC. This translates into CAISDSRADYTF.

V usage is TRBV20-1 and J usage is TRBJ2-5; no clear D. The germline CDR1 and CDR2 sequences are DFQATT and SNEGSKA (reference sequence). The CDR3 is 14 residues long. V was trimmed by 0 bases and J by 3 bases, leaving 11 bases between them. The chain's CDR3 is CSARDGTREETQYF. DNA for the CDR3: TGCAGTGCTAGAGACGGAACTCGAGAAGAGACCCAGTACTTC.

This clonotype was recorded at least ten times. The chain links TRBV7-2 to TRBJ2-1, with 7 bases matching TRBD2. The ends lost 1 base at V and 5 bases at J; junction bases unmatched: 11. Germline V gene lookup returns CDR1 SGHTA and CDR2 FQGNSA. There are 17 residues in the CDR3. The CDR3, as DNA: TGTGCCAGCAGCTTAGTCCCCGGGCGGGAGCCCCACAATGAGCAGTTCTTC. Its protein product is CASSLVPGREPHNEQFF. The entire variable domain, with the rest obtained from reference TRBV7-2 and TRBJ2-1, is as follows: GAGVSQSPSNKVTEKGKDVELRCDPISGHTALYWYRQSLGQGLEFLIYFQGNSAPDKSGLPSDRFSAERTGGSVSTLTIQRTQQEDSAVYLCASSLVPGREPHNEQFFGPGTRLTVL.

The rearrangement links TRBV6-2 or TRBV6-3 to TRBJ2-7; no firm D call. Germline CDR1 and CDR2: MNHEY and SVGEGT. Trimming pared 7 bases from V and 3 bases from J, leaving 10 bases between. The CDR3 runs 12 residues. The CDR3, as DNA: TGTGCCAGCACAGATACAGACTACGAGCAGTACTTC. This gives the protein CASTDTDYEQYF.

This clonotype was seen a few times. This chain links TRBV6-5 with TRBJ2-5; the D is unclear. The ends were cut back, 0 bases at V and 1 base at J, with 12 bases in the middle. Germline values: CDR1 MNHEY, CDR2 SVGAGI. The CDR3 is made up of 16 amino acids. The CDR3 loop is CASSYSNRLAQETQYF. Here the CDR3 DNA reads TGTGCCAGCAGTTACTCGAATCGGTTGGCCCAAGAGACCCAGTACTTC.

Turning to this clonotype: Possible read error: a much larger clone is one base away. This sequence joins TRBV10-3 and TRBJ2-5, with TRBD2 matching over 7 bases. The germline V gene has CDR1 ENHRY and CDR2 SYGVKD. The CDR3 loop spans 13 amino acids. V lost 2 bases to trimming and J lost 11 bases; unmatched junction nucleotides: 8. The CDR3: CAISEAGEGEQYF. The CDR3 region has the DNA TGTGCCATCAGTGAGGCGGGAGAGGGTGAGCAGTACTTC.

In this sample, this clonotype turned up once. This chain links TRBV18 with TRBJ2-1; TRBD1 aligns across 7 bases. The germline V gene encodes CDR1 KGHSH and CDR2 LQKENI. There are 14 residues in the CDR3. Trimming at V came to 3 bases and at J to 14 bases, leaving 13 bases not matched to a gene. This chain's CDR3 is CASSPETGQAQKFF. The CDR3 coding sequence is TGTGCCAGCTCACCGGAAACCGGACAGGCCCAAAAGTTCTTC.